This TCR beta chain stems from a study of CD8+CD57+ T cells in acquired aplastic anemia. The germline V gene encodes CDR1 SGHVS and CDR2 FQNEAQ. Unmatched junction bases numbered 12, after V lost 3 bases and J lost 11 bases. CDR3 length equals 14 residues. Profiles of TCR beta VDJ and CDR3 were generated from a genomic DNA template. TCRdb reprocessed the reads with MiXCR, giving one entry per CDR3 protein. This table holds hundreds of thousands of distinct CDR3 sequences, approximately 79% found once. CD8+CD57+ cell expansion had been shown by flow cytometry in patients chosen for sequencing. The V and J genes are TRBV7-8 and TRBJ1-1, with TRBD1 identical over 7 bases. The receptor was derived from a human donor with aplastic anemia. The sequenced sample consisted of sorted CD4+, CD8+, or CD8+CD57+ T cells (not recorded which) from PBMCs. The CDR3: CASSFHPDGTAAFF. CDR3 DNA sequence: TGTGCCAGCAGCTTTCATCCAGACGGGACAGCCGCTTTCTTT.